The rows below give T cell receptor beta chains drawn from one sample of a study of Graves' ophthalmopathy and Graves' hyperthyroidism. Each CDR3 protein is one row after TCRdb ran MiXCR on the multiplex PCR reads. This repertoire shows about 700,000 distinct CDR3 sequences, about 44% found once; its top ten account for 44%. Material: peripheral blood. Every receptor here comes from an adult man with Graves' ophthalmopathy. Each CDR3 is given with its conserved first and last residue. The order of the fields is J gene, clone size, CDR3 length, V gene, D gene, CDR3 protein, CDR3 DNA. D genes are given only for firm matches. The size of a clone is reported for some rows only, either as once, few or many, or as a class for expanded clones.

TRBJ1-2 | . | 12 | TRBV2 | TRBD1 | CASSGTGQGYTF | TGTGCCAGCAGTGGGACAGGCCAGGGCTACACCTTC
TRBJ2-6 | . | 17 | TRBV7-2 | . | CASSVDPGDSGANVLTF | TGTGCCAGCAGCGTTGACCCAGGGGACTCTGGGGCCAACGTCCTGACTTTC
TRBJ2-5 | . | 12 | TRBV20-1 | . | CSASVLGETQYF | TGCAGTGCTAGTGTGCTAGGGGAGACCCAGTACTTC
TRBJ1-4 | . | 13 | TRBV10-3 | TRBD1 | CAIRDRGPEKLFF | TGTGCCATCAGGGACAGGGGGCCTGAAAAACTGTTTTTT
TRBJ1-1 | many | 13 | TRBV29-1 | TRBD1 | CAKSGQGATEAFF | TGCGCGAAATCGGGACAGGGGGCCACTGAAGCTTTCTTT
TRBJ2-7 | many | 12 | TRBV20-1 | . | CSAPWRRYEQYF | TGCAGTGCCCCCTGGCGGAGGTACGAGCAGTACTTC
TRBJ2-7 | many | 14 | TRBV7-9 | . | CASSLADASYEQYF | TGTGCCAGCAGCTTAGCGGATGCCTCCTACGAGCAGTACTTC
TRBJ2-2 | . | 15 | TRBV7-9 | . | CASSPSKGRGGELFF | TGTGCCAGCAGCCCCTCGAAGGGGCGGGGAGGAGAGCTGTTTTTT
TRBJ2-2 | . | 16 | TRBV20-1 | TRBD1 | CSASPGTGRYTGELFF | TGCAGTGCTAGCCCCGGGACAGGGCGTTACACCGGGGAGCTGTTTTTT
TRBJ1-2 | . | 14 | TRBV5-1 | . | CASSPSDINYGYTF | TGCGCCAGCAGCCCGTCGGACATAAACTATGGCTACACCTTC
TRBJ2-5 | . | 15 | TRBV29-1 | TRBD2 | CSVVLAGGIVKTQYF | TGCAGCGTTGTACTAGCGGGAGGGATCGTAAAGACCCAGTACTTC
TRBJ1-3 | . | 13 | TRBV10-3 | TRBD1 | CAIGRGQANTIYF | TGTGCCATCGGCCGCGGACAGGCGAACACCATATATTTT
TRBJ2-7 | once | 14 | TRBV7-9 | . | CASSLARGAWVQYF | TGTGCCAGCAGCTTGGCCAGGGGGGCGTGGGTGCAGTACTTC
TRBJ2-1 | few | 19 | TRBV7-9 | TRBD2 | CASSLVSLAGRDLYNEQFF | TGTGCCAGCAGCTTAGTCTCCCTAGCGGGACGGGATCTCTACAATGAGCAGTTCTTC